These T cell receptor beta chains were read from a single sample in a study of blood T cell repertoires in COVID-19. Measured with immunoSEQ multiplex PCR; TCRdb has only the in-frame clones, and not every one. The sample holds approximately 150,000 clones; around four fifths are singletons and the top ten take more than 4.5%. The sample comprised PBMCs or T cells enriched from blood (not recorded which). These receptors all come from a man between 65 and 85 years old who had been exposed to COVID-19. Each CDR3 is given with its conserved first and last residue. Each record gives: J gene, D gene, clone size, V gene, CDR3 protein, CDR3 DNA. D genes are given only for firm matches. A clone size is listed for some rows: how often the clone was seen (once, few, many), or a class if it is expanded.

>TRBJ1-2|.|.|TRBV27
CASSLRGGQAQANYGYTF
TGTGCCAGCAGTTTACGCGGGGGGCAGGCACAAGCTAACTATGGCTACACCTTC
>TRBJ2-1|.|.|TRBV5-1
CASSPVEGGQLNNEQFF
TGCGCCAGCAGCCCGGTGGAGGGGGGACAGCTAAACAATGAGCAGTTCTTC
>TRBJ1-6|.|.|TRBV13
CASSLSGGGRSPLHF
TGTGCCAGCAGCTTAAGCGGGGGGGGAAGATCACCCCTCCACTTT
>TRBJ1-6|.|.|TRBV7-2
CASSRQAGNSPLHF
TGTGCCAGCAGCCGTCAAGCGGGGAATTCACCCCTCCACTTT
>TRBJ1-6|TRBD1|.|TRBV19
CASSWDRVDYNSPLHF
TGTGCCAGTTCCTGGGACAGGGTTGACTATAATTCACCCCTCCACTTT
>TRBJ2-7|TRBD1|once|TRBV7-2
CASSPFLGQGGYEQYF
TGTGCCAGCAGCCCCTTTCTGGGACAGGGGGGATACGAGCAGTACTTC
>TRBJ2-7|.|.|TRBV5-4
CASSRQGGIYEQYF
TGTGCCAGCAGCAGGCAGGGCGGGATCTACGAGCAGTACTTC
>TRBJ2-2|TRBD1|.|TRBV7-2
CASSVGQGSTGELFF
TGTGCCAGCAGCGTAGGACAGGGCTCCACCGGGGAGCTGTTTTTT
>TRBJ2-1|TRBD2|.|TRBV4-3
CASSQDGGGAYEQFF
TGCGCCAGCAGCCAAGACGGCGGGGGGGCCTATGAGCAGTTCTTC
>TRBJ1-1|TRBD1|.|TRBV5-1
CASSLAPTGFTEAFF
TGCGCCAGCAGCTTGGCCCCGACAGGGTTTACTGAAGCTTTCTTT
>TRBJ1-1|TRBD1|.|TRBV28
CASTVWSRTGNRDSRGIAFF
TGTGCCAGCACAGTTTGGTCTAGGACAGGGAACAGGGATTCCAGGGGTATAGCTTTCTTT
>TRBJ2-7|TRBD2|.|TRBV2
CASSEVGLAGNEQYF
TGTGCCAGCAGTGAAGTGGGACTAGCGGGGAACGAGCAGTACTTC
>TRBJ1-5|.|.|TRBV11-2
CASSTRSNQPQHF
TGTGCCAGCAGCACGCGAAGCAATCAGCCCCAGCATTTT
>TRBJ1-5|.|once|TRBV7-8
CASSLASGNQPQHF
TGTGCCAGCAGCTTAGCCTCAGGGAATCAGCCCCAGCATTTT
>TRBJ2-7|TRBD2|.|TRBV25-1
CASSTIASGRVYEQYF
TGTGCCAGCAGCACCATCGCCAGCGGGAGAGTGTACGAGCAGTACTTC
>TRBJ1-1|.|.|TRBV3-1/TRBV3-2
CASSLTENTEAFF
TGTGCCAGCAGCCTGACAGAGAACACTGAAGCTTTCTTT
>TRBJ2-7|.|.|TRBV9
CASSGRLVYLSYEQYF
TGTGCCAGCAGCGGAAGACTAGTCTACCTCTCCTACGAGCAGTACTTC
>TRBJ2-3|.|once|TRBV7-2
CASSFRLEMSTDTQYF
TGTGCCAGCAGCTTCAGACTAGAGATGAGCACAGATACGCAGTATTTT
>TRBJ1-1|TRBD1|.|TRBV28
CASSQGQGSTEAFF
TGTGCCAGCAGTCAGGGACAGGGGTCCACTGAAGCTTTCTTT
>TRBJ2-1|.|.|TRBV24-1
CATQAGGGSYNEQFF
TGTGCCACCCAGGCAGGAGGAGGCTCCTACAATGAGCAGTTCTTC
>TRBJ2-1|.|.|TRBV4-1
CASSPPGDYNEQFF
TGCGCCAGCAGCCCGCCAGGTGATTACAATGAGCAGTTCTTC
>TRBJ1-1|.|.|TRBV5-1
CASSLDSLNTEAFF
TGCGCCAGCAGCTTGGACAGTTTGAACACTGAAGCTTTCTTT
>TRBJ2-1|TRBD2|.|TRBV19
CASSPGTSGSSYNEQFF
TGTGCCAGTAGTCCGGGGACTAGCGGGAGCTCCTACAATGAGCAGTTCTTC
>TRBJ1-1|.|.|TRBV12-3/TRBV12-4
CATRQFNTEAFF
TGTGCCACCAGACAGTTTAACACTGAAGCTTTCTTT
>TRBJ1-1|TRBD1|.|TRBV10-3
CAISVTGVENTEAFF
TGTGCCATCAGTGTTACAGGGGTGGAGAACACTGAAGCTTTCTTT
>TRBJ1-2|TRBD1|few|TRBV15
CATSSTGTGVNYGYTF
TGTGCCACCAGCAGTACCGGGACAGGGGTTAACTATGGCTACACCTTC
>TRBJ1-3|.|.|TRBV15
CATSRDLRSSGNTIYF
TGTGCCACCAGCAGAGATCTTCGTTCCTCTGGAAACACCATATATTTT
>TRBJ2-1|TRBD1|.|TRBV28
CASWDRGEQFF
TGTGCCAGCTGGGACAGGGGAGAGCAGTTCTTC
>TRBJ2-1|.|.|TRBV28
CASNLANPYNEQFF
TGTGCCAGCAATCTAGCGAACCCTTACAATGAGCAGTTCTTC
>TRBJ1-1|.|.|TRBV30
CAWRTPAGVEAFF
TGTGCCTGGAGGACACCAGCAGGGGTTGAAGCTTTCTTT
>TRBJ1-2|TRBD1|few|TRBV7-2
CASSSRQGSYGYTF
TGTGCCAGCAGCTCTAGACAGGGTTCGTATGGCTACACCTTC
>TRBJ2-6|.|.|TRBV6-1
CASSEGGHNSGANVLTF
TGTGCCAGCAGTGAGGGGGGTCATAACTCTGGGGCCAACGTCCTGACTTTC
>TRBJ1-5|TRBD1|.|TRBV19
CASSISGQGSNQPQHF
TGTGCCAGTAGTATATCGGGACAGGGGAGCAATCAGCCCCAGCATTTT
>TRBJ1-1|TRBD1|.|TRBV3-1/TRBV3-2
CASSLIGTGAGDDTEAFF
TGTGCCAGCAGCCTCATCGGGACAGGGGCCGGGGATGACACTGAAGCTTTCTTT
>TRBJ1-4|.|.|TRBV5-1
CASSLAGNEKLFF
TGCGCCAGCAGCTTGGCAGGGAACGAAAAACTGTTTTTT